The rows below give T cell receptor beta chains drawn from one sample of a study of cytomegalovirus exposure and HLA in healthy donors. Only in-frame clones appear in the TCRdb table, and some are missing; sequencing was by immunoSEQ multiplex PCR. The sample yields approximately 160,000 clones, 70% to 80% seen once. Sequencing was performed on PBMCs. The receptors were gathered from a woman in her thirties or forties in good health and CMV-seronegative. Each CDR3 is given with its conserved first and last residue. The D gene is left open where the match is weak. Clone sizes are given selectively: once, few, many, or a class where the clone is expanded.

v_call	j_call	clone_size	d_call	cdr3_aa	cdr3_nt
TRBV10-3	TRBJ2-2	NA	NA	CAISAGDTGELFF	TGTGCCATCAGCGCCGGGGACACCGGGGAGCTGTTTTTT
TRBV7-7	TRBJ1-3	few	TRBD1	CASSSGTGGNTIYF	TGTGCTAGCAGCTCCGGGACAGGGGGAAACACCATATATTTT
TRBV30	TRBJ2-7	NA	NA	CAWSVRDGSQQYF	TGTGCCTGGAGTGTACGTGACGGGTCTCAGCAGTACTTC
TRBV14	TRBJ1-1	NA	NA	CASSQGARIEAFF	TGTGCCAGCAGCCAAGGGGCCAGGATTGAAGCTTTCTTT
TRBV7-2	TRBJ1-1	once	NA	CASRAGSASIRAFF	TGTGCCAGCAGAGCAGGTTCGGCATCTATTAGAGCTTTCTTT
TRBV29-1	TRBJ1-2	once	TRBD1	CSVEDVQDRRSYTF	TGCAGCGTTGAAGATGTCCAGGACAGGAGAAGCTACACCTTC
TRBV7-3	TRBJ2-7	NA	TRBD2	CASSPSGSSYEQYF	TGTGCCAGCAGCCCTAGCGGGAGTTCCTACGAGCAGTACTTC
TRBV2	TRBJ1-2	NA	NA	CASRSGTNYGYTF	TGTGCCAGTCGGTCAGGGACTAACTATGGCTACACCTTC
TRBV6-1	TRBJ2-1	NA	TRBD1	CASSTGQKFF	TGTGCCAGCAGTACGGGACAGAAGTTCTTC
TRBV5-1	TRBJ2-2	once	TRBD1	CASSLSGGYTGELFF	TGCGCCAGCAGCTTGTCAGGGGGCTACACCGGGGAGCTGTTTTTT
TRBV2	TRBJ2-7	few	TRBD1	CAKGQTVYEQYF	TGTGCCAAGGGACAGACAGTCTACGAGCAGTACTTC
TRBV27	TRBJ1-1	NA	NA	CASRRWDSQEAFF	TGTGCCAGCAGACGATGGGACTCCCAAGAAGCTTTCTTT
TRBV7-6	TRBJ2-1	NA	NA	CASSLGGPGNEQFF	TGTGCCAGCAGCTTGGGGGGGCCGGGGAATGAGCAGTTCTTC
TRBV19	TRBJ2-7	NA	NA	CASSIGRNAYEQYF	TGTGCCAGTAGTATTGGCAGGAACGCCTACGAGCAGTACTTC
TRBV7-9	TRBJ2-1	NA	NA	CASSPVNEQFF	TGCGCCAGCAGCCCCGTCAATGAGCAGTTCTTC
TRBV6-5	TRBJ2-7	NA	TRBD1	CASRGQAPSLPYF	TGTGCCAGCAGAGGACAGGCCCCTTCCCTTCCGTACTTC
TRBV21-1	TRBJ2-7	NA	NA	CASSKAAPGGAGGEQYF	TGTGCCAGCAGCAAAGCGGCTCCAGGGGGCGCTGGGGGTGAGCAGTACTTC
TRBV9	TRBJ2-7	NA	TRBD2	CASSVAAGGSYEQYF	TGTGCCAGCAGCGTAGCGGCGGGAGGCTCCTACGAGCAGTACTTC
TRBV30	TRBJ2-5	once	TRBD2	CAWSLGLAVKETQYF	TGTGCCTGGAGTCTTGGACTAGCGGTTAAAGAGACCCAGTACTTC
TRBV9	TRBJ1-5	NA	NA	CASSASGNSNQPQHF	TGTGCCAGCAGCGCCTCAGGGAATAGCAATCAGCCCCAGCATTTT
TRBV5-4	TRBJ2-3	NA	NA	CASSLDRDTDTQYF	TGTGCCAGCAGCTTGGACAGGGACACAGATACGCAGTATTTT
TRBV7-2	TRBJ2-3	NA	TRBD2	CASSLVRPGTRATQYF	TGTGCCAGCAGCTTAGTCCGGCCCGGGACTAGAGCTACGCAGTATTTT
TRBV7-3	TRBJ2-3	NA	TRBD2	CASSLGLAGLTDTQYF	TGTGCCAGCAGCTTAGGACTAGCGGGTTTAACAGATACGCAGTATTTT
TRBV18	TRBJ1-5	few	TRBD1	CASSPPEGQLWQPQHF	TGTGCCAGCTCACCCCCGGAGGGACAGTTGTGGCAGCCCCAGCATTTT
TRBV6-1	TRBJ1-1	NA	TRBD1	CATGQGDGTEAFF	TGTGCCACTGGACAGGGGGACGGCACTGAAGCTTTCTTT
TRBV6-6	TRBJ2-2	few	NA	CASSGSGTGELFF	TGTGCCAGCAGCGGGTCAGGGACCGGGGAGCTGTTTTTT
TRBV10-3	TRBJ1-4	once	TRBD1	CAISWDREGEKLFF	TGTGCCATCAGTTGGGACAGGGAGGGAGAAAAACTGTTTTTT
TRBV6-1	TRBJ1-1	NA	TRBD1	CACRTGRNTEAFF	TGTGCCTGCCGGACAGGTAGGAACACTGAAGCCTTCTTT
TRBV5-1	TRBJ2-7	NA	NA	CASSPRGKDYEQYF	TGCGCCAGCAGCCCCAGAGGGAAGGACTACGAGCAGTACTTC
TRBV6-1	TRBJ1-2	NA	NA	CASNSGLGRGGYTF	TGTGCCAGCAATTCGGGGTTAGGGAGGGGTGGCTACACCTTC
TRBV6-5	TRBJ2-5	NA	TRBD2	CASSRGGPEETQYF	TGTGCCAGCAGCCGGGGGGGCCCCGAAGAGACCCAGTACTTC
TRBV15	TRBJ1-4	medium-sized	NA	CATSGVLNEKLFF	TGTGCCACCAGCGGAGTCCTGAATGAAAAACTGTTTTTT
TRBV4-2	TRBJ2-7	once	TRBD2	CASSQGGAGGTYEQYF	TGTGCCAGCAGCCAAGGAGGAGCGGGAGGGACCTACGAGCAGTACTTC
TRBV7-3	TRBJ2-1	NA	TRBD2	CASSPAGGLYNEQFF	TGTGCCAGCAGCCCGGCGGGAGGGCTCTACAATGAGCAGTTCTTC
TRBV5-8	TRBJ2-1	once	TRBD2	CASSPGTSGSYNEQFF	TGTGCCAGCAGCCCTGGCACTAGCGGGTCCTACAATGAGCAGTTCTTC
TRBV12-2	TRBJ2-7	NA	NA	CASRGRLQGSSYEQYF	TGTGCAAGTCGCGGCAGACTTCAGGGGAGCTCCTACGAGCAGTACTTC
TRBV6-5	TRBJ1-2	NA	NA	CASSSSGLAGNYGYTF	TGTGCCAGCAGTTCCTCGGGACTGGCGGGCAACTATGGCTACACCTTC